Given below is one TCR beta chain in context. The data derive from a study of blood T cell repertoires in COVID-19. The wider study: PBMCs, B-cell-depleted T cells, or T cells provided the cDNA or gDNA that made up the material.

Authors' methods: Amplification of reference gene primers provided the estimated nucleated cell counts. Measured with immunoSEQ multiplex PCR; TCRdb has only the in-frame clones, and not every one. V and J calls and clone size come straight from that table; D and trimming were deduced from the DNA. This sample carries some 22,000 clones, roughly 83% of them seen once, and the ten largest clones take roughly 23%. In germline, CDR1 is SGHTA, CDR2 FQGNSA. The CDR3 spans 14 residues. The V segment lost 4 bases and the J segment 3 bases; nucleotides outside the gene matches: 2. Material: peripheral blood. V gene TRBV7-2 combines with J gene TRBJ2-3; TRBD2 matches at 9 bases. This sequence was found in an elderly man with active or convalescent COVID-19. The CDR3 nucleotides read TGTGCCAGCAGCTCCCTAGCGGGGACAGATACGCAGTATTTT. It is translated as CASSSLAGTDTQYF.